Described below is a single T cell receptor (beta chain) sequence and its context. The data were obtained in a study of blood T cell repertoires in COVID-19. In germline, CDR1 is MNHEY, CDR2 SMNVEV (reference sequence). J gave up 5 bases and V 2 bases, and 5 bases lay outside the gene matches. The CDR3 runs to 15 residues. The protocol was immunoSEQ multiplex PCR, while the TCRdb copy is restricted to in-frame clones and leaves out a portion. The table shows about 160,000 clones, with around four fifths occurring only once. The clonotype was recovered from a man aged 70-80 years with acute or convalescent COVID-19. Sequencing was performed on peripheral blood. The chain has TRBV27 and TRBJ2-3; 9 nucleotides align to TRBD1. The CDR3 reads CASSLMGQGGDTQYF. DNA for the CDR3: TGTGCCAGCAGTTTAATGGGACAGGGCGGAGATACGCAGTATTTT.